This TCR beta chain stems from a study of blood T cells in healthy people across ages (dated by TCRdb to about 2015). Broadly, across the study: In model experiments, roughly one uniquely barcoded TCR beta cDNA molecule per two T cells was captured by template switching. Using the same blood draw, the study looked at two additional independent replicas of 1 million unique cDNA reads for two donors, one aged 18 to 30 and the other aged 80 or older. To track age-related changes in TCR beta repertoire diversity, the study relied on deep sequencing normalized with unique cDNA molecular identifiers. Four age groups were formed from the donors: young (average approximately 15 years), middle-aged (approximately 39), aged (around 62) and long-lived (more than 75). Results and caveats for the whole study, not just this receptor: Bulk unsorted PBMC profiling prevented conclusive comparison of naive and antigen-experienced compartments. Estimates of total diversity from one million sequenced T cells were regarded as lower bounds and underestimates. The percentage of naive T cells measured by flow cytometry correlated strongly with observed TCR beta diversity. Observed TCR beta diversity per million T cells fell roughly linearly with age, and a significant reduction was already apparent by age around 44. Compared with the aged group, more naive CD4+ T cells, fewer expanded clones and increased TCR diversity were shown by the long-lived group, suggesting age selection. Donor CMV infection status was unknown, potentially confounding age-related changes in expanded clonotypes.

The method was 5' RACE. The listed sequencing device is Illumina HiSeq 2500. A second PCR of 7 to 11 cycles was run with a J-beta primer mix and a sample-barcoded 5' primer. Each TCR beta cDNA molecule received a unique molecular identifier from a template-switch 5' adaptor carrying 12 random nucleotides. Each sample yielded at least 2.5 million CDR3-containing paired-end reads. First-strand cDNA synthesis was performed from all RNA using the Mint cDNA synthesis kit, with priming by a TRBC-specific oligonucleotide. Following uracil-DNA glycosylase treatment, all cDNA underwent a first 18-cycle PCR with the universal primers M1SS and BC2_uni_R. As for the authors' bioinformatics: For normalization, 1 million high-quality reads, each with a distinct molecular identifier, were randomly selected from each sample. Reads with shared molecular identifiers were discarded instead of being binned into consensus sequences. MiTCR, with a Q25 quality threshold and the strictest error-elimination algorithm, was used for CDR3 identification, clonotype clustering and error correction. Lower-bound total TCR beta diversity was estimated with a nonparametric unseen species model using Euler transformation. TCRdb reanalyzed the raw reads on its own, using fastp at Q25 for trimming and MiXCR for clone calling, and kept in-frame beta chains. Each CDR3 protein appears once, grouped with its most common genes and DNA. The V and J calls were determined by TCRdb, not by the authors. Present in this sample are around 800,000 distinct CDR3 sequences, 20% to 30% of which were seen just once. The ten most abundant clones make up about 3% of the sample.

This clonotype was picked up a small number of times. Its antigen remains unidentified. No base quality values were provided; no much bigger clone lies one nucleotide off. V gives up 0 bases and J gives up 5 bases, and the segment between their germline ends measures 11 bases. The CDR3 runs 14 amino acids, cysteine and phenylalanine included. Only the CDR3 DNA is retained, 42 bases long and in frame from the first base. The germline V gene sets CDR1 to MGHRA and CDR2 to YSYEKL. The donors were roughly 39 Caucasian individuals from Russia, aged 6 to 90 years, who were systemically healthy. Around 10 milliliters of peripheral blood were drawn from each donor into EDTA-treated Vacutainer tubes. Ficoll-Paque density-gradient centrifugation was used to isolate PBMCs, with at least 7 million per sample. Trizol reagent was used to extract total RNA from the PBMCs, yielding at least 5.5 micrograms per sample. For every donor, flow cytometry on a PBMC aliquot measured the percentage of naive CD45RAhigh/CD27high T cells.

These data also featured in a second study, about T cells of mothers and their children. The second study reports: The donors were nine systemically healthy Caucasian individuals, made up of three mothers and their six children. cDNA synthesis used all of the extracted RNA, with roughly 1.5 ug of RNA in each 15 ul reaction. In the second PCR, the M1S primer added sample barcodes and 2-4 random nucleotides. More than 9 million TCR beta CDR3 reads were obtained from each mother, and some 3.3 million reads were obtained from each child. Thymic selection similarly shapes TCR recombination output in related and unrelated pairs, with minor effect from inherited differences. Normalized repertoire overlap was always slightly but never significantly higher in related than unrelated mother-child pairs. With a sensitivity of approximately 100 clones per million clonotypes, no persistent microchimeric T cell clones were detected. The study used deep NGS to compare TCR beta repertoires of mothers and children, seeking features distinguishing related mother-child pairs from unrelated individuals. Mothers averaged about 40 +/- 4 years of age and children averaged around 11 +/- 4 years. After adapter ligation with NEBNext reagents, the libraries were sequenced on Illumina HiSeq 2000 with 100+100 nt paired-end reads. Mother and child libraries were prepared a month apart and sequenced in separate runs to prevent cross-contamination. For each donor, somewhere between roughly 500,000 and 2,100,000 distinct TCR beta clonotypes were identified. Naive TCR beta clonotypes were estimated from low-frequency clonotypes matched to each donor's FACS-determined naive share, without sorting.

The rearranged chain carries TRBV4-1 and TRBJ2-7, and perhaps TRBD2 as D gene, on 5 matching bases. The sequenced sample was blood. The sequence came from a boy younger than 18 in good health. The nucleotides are TGCGCCAGCAGCCAAGATCCCAGGCGGGACGAGCAGTACTTC. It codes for CASSQDPRRDEQYF.